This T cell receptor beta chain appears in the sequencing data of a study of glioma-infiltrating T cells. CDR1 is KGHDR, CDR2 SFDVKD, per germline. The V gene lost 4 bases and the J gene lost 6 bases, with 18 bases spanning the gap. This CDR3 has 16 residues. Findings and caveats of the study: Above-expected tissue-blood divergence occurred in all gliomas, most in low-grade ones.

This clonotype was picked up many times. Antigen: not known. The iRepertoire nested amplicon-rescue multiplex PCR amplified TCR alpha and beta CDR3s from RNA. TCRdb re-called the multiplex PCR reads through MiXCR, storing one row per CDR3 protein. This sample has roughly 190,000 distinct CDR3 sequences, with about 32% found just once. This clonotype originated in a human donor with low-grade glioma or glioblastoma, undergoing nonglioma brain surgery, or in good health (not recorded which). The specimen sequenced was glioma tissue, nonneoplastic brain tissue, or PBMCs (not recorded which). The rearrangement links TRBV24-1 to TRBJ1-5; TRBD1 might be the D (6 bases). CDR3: CATSEAGTTVSQPQHF. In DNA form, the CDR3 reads TGTGCCACCAGTGAGGCCGGGACAACTGTCAGTCAGCCCCAGCATTTT.